The rows below give T cell receptor beta chains drawn from one sample of a study of blood T cell repertoires in COVID-19. TCRdb's table, derived via immunoSEQ multiplex PCR, lists solely in-frame clones and lacks some. Of under 100,000 clones listed, around 82% are singletons. The sample consisted of peripheral blood. The receptors were gathered from a man aged 60 to 69 with acute or convalescent COVID-19. CDR3s include the opening cysteine and the closing phenylalanine or tryptophan. The order of the fields is D gene, V gene, J gene, clone size, CDR3 DNA, CDR3 protein. D genes are given only for firm matches. Some rows have no size entry. The others give once, few or many, or a class for an expanded clone.

d_gene: NA
v_gene: TRBV5-8
j_gene: TRBJ1-4
abundance: once
CDR3nt: TGTGCCAGCAGCTGGCCTAGGATGCGGACTAATGAAAAACTGTTTTTT
CDR3aa: CASSWPRMRTNEKLFF

d_gene: TRBD1
v_gene: TRBV5-6
j_gene: TRBJ2-5
abundance: NA
CDR3nt: TGTGCCAGCAGCTTGAAAGGGGGCAGAGAGACCCAGTACTTC
CDR3aa: CASSLKGGRETQYF

d_gene: NA
v_gene: TRBV28
j_gene: TRBJ1-4
abundance: NA
CDR3nt: TGTGCCAGCAGTTTCGACAGAAAACTGTTTTTT
CDR3aa: CASSFDRKLFF

d_gene: NA
v_gene: TRBV3-1/TRBV3-2
j_gene: TRBJ2-2
abundance: NA
CDR3nt: TGTGCCAGCAGCCGGGCGGGCCTGAACACCGGGGAGCTGTTTTTT
CDR3aa: CASSRAGLNTGELFF

d_gene: NA
v_gene: TRBV5-1
j_gene: TRBJ1-1
abundance: NA
CDR3nt: TGCGCCAGCCTTAAGGAGGTAACCGACACTGAAGCTTTCTTT
CDR3aa: CASLKEVTDTEAFF

d_gene: TRBD1
v_gene: TRBV7-2
j_gene: TRBJ2-7
abundance: NA
CDR3nt: TGTGCCAGCAGCCAACAGGGACAGGGGTACGAGCAGTACTTC
CDR3aa: CASSQQGQGYEQYF

d_gene: TRBD1
v_gene: TRBV19
j_gene: TRBJ1-3
abundance: NA
CDR3nt: TGTGCCAGTAGCCCCCGACAGGGCCCCTCTGGAAACACCATATATTTT
CDR3aa: CASSPRQGPSGNTIYF

d_gene: TRBD2
v_gene: TRBV4-3
j_gene: TRBJ2-5
abundance: NA
CDR3nt: TGCGCCAGCAGCCACCCCCCCGGAGCGGGGGGGGGCCAAGAGACCCAGTACTTC
CDR3aa: CASSHPPGAGGGQETQYF

d_gene: NA
v_gene: TRBV1
j_gene: TRBJ1-2
abundance: NA
CDR3nt: TGCACCAGCAGCCAAGATGAAGGGGAGGACTATGGCTACACCTTC
CDR3aa: CTSSQDEGEDYGYTF

d_gene: TRBD1
v_gene: TRBV5-1
j_gene: TRBJ1-6
abundance: NA
CDR3nt: TGCGCCAGCAGCGCCCGACAGGGGAGTGATTCACCCCTCCACTTT
CDR3aa: CASSARQGSDSPLHF

d_gene: TRBD2
v_gene: TRBV2
j_gene: TRBJ2-5
abundance: NA
CDR3nt: TGTGCCAGCAGTGAAGGACTAGCGGGGTATAAAGAGACCCAGTACTTC
CDR3aa: CASSEGLAGYKETQYF

d_gene: NA
v_gene: TRBV7-2
j_gene: TRBJ1-2
abundance: NA
CDR3nt: TGTGCCAGCAGCTTAGCAGTAGACTATGGCTACACCTTC
CDR3aa: CASSLAVDYGYTF

d_gene: NA
v_gene: TRBV4-2
j_gene: TRBJ2-3
abundance: few
CDR3nt: TGTGCCAGCAGCTCAAGCGGGTCGAGACCAGATACGCAGTATTTT
CDR3aa: CASSSSGSRPDTQYF

d_gene: TRBD1
v_gene: TRBV11-2
j_gene: TRBJ1-1
abundance: NA
CDR3nt: TGTGCCAGCAGCTTAATTAGGACAGGGACAATGGCGAACACTGAAGCTTTCTTT
CDR3aa: CASSLIRTGTMANTEAFF

d_gene: NA
v_gene: TRBV23-1
j_gene: TRBJ2-1
abundance: NA
CDR3nt: TGCGCCAGCAGCCACCCCCGGGGACTCACCTACAATGAGCAGTTCTTC
CDR3aa: CASSHPRGLTYNEQFF

d_gene: NA
v_gene: TRBV6-5
j_gene: TRBJ1-6
abundance: NA
CDR3nt: TGTGCCAGCAGTTCAGGACAACGAGGTTCACCCCTCCACTTT
CDR3aa: CASSSGQRGSPLHF

d_gene: NA
v_gene: TRBV11-3
j_gene: TRBJ2-1
abundance: NA
CDR3nt: TGTGCCAGCAGCCGGACAGAGCGAGAAGAGCAGTTCTTC
CDR3aa: CASSRTEREEQFF

d_gene: TRBD2
v_gene: TRBV10-3
j_gene: TRBJ2-7
abundance: few
CDR3nt: TGTGCCTCCAGGGAGGGACTAGCGGGGGTCGAGCAGTACTTC
CDR3aa: CASREGLAGVEQYF

d_gene: TRBD2
v_gene: TRBV6-2/TRBV6-3
j_gene: TRBJ2-5
abundance: NA
CDR3nt: TGTGCCAGCAGTTGGACTAGCCGTCAAGAGACCCAGTACTTC
CDR3aa: CASSWTSRQETQYF

d_gene: TRBD2
v_gene: TRBV7-2
j_gene: TRBJ2-1
abundance: NA
CDR3nt: TGTGCCAGCAGCTTACTACCTAGCGGGAGAAGTGAGCAGTTCTTC
CDR3aa: CASSLLPSGRSEQFF

d_gene: TRBD1
v_gene: TRBV28
j_gene: TRBJ1-2
abundance: NA
CDR3nt: TGTGCCAGCAGTTCCGGGACAGGGGGCTATGGCTACACCTTC
CDR3aa: CASSSGTGGYGYTF

d_gene: TRBD1
v_gene: TRBV5-6
j_gene: TRBJ2-1
abundance: NA
CDR3nt: TGTGCCAGCGGAAGACAGGGTGGCAATGAGCAGTTCTTC
CDR3aa: CASGRQGGNEQFF

d_gene: NA
v_gene: TRBV24-1
j_gene: TRBJ1-5
abundance: NA
CDR3nt: TGTGCCACCAGAACAGGAGCTTTTAATCAGCCCCAGCATTTT
CDR3aa: CATRTGAFNQPQHF

d_gene: NA
v_gene: TRBV2
j_gene: TRBJ1-3
abundance: NA
CDR3nt: TGTGCCAGCGATACAGGGACAGGAAACACCATATATTTT
CDR3aa: CASDTGTGNTIYF

d_gene: NA
v_gene: TRBV2
j_gene: TRBJ1-2
abundance: NA
CDR3nt: TGTGCCAGATCTCCGACAGAGAGGTATGGCTACACCTTC
CDR3aa: CARSPTERYGYTF

d_gene: TRBD2
v_gene: TRBV7-9
j_gene: TRBJ2-1
abundance: NA
CDR3nt: TGTGCTAGCTTCGGCGGGAGTACGGGCAATGAGCAGTTCTTC
CDR3aa: CASFGGSTGNEQFF

d_gene: TRBD1
v_gene: TRBV6-6
j_gene: TRBJ1-5
abundance: few
CDR3nt: TGTGCCAGCAGTTACGACAGGGGCAATCAGCCCCAGCATTTT
CDR3aa: CASSYDRGNQPQHF

d_gene: TRBD2
v_gene: TRBV7-8
j_gene: TRBJ2-1
abundance: NA
CDR3nt: TGTGCCAGCAGCCCGCTAGCGGGGACGAATGAGCAGTTCTTC
CDR3aa: CASSPLAGTNEQFF

d_gene: TRBD2
v_gene: TRBV19
j_gene: TRBJ2-2
abundance: NA
CDR3nt: TGTGCCAGTAGTCACGGACTAGCGGGAGGTTGGGACACCGGGGAGCTGTTTTTT
CDR3aa: CASSHGLAGGWDTGELFF

d_gene: TRBD1
v_gene: TRBV6-5
j_gene: TRBJ1-3
abundance: NA
CDR3nt: TGTGCCAGCATAGACAGGGCGGCTGGAAACACCATATATTTT
CDR3aa: CASIDRAAGNTIYF

d_gene: NA
v_gene: TRBV30
j_gene: TRBJ1-1
abundance: NA
CDR3nt: TGTGCCTGGAGTGTGAAAGTGGCCACTGAAGCTTTCTTT
CDR3aa: CAWSVKVATEAFF

d_gene: TRBD2
v_gene: TRBV24-1
j_gene: TRBJ2-2
abundance: few
CDR3nt: TGTGCCACCAGCCCTAGCGGGAGAGAAACCGGGGAGCTGTTTTTT
CDR3aa: CATSPSGRETGELFF

d_gene: NA
v_gene: TRBV10-3
j_gene: TRBJ2-1
abundance: NA
CDR3nt: TGTGCCACCGCTAGAGGCAATGAGCAGTTCTTC
CDR3aa: CATARGNEQFF

d_gene: NA
v_gene: TRBV7-9
j_gene: TRBJ1-2
abundance: NA
CDR3nt: TGTGCCAGCAGCCCCATGGGGGGTGGCTATGGCTACACCTTC
CDR3aa: CASSPMGGGYGYTF

d_gene: TRBD1
v_gene: TRBV9
j_gene: TRBJ1-2
abundance: NA
CDR3nt: TGTGCCAGCAGTTTAGGACAGGGGGCTTATGGCTACACCTTC
CDR3aa: CASSLGQGAYGYTF

d_gene: NA
v_gene: TRBV29-1
j_gene: TRBJ2-6
abundance: NA
CDR3nt: TGCAGCGTTGCTATTGGCGGGTCTGGGGCCAACGTCCTGACTTTC
CDR3aa: CSVAIGGSGANVLTF

d_gene: NA
v_gene: TRBV7-9
j_gene: TRBJ1-6
abundance: NA
CDR3nt: TGTGCCAGCAGCTTAGGGCAATCGTCCTATAATTCACCCCTCCACTTT
CDR3aa: CASSLGQSSYNSPLHF

d_gene: NA
v_gene: TRBV6-6
j_gene: TRBJ2-2
abundance: few
CDR3nt: TGTGCCAGCAGTTCAGGCGGAGGTACCGGGGAGCTGTTTTTT
CDR3aa: CASSSGGGTGELFF

d_gene: NA
v_gene: TRBV18
j_gene: TRBJ2-5
abundance: NA
CDR3nt: TGTGCCAGCTCACTCCCGGGACAAAAAGAGACCCAGTACTTC
CDR3aa: CASSLPGQKETQYF

d_gene: NA
v_gene: TRBV7-2
j_gene: TRBJ1-2
abundance: NA
CDR3nt: TGTGCCAGCAGTCAGACCCAGGGAATTGGCTACACCTTC
CDR3aa: CASSQTQGIGYTF

d_gene: TRBD1
v_gene: TRBV10-1
j_gene: TRBJ2-7
abundance: NA
CDR3nt: TGCGCCAGCAGTGAGTCTGCAGACAGGGAGCGCGAGCAGTACTTC
CDR3aa: CASSESADREREQYF

d_gene: NA
v_gene: TRBV12-3/TRBV12-4
j_gene: TRBJ1-1
abundance: NA
CDR3nt: TGTGCCAGCAGTTTAATAGGTGGGGAGATCGCTTTCTTT
CDR3aa: CASSLIGGEIAFF

d_gene: NA
v_gene: TRBV6-5
j_gene: TRBJ1-2
abundance: NA
CDR3nt: TGTGCCAGCAGCCGGGAGTCTTCCTCCGCAGGCGGCTACACCTTC
CDR3aa: CASSRESSSAGGYTF

d_gene: NA
v_gene: TRBV4-3
j_gene: TRBJ2-3
abundance: NA
CDR3nt: TGCGCCAGCAGCCCTTCCCGACTAGACACAGATACGCAGTATTTT
CDR3aa: CASSPSRLDTDTQYF

d_gene: TRBD1
v_gene: TRBV7-2
j_gene: TRBJ2-5
abundance: few
CDR3nt: TGTGCCAGCAGCCCTAGGACAGGGGGCCGAGGGGGCCAAGAGACCCAGTACTTC
CDR3aa: CASSPRTGGRGGQETQYF

d_gene: NA
v_gene: TRBV5-1
j_gene: TRBJ2-3
abundance: NA
CDR3nt: TGCGCCAGCAGGTCGGGAACCACAGATACGCAGTATTTT
CDR3aa: CASRSGTTDTQYF

d_gene: NA
v_gene: TRBV30
j_gene: TRBJ1-1
abundance: NA
CDR3nt: TGTGCCTGGAGTGGGGACATGAACACTGAAGCTTTCTTT
CDR3aa: CAWSGDMNTEAFF

d_gene: NA
v_gene: TRBV11-2
j_gene: TRBJ1-1
abundance: few
CDR3nt: TGTGCCAGCAGCTGGGGAGTTAACACTGAAGCTTTCTTT
CDR3aa: CASSWGVNTEAFF

d_gene: TRBD1
v_gene: TRBV5-5
j_gene: TRBJ2-3
abundance: NA
CDR3nt: TGTGCCAGCAGCGTTACAGGGGGGACAGATACGCAGTATTTT
CDR3aa: CASSVTGGTDTQYF

d_gene: NA
v_gene: TRBV6-5
j_gene: TRBJ1-3
abundance: NA
CDR3nt: TGTGCCAGTTTGGTTAGCTCTGGAAACACCATATATTTT
CDR3aa: CASLVSSGNTIYF

d_gene: TRBD1
v_gene: TRBV7-2
j_gene: TRBJ1-1
abundance: NA
CDR3nt: TGTGCCAGCAGCTTAATCAGCGGGAGGGGGCTTAACACTGAAGCTTTCTTT
CDR3aa: CASSLISGRGLNTEAFF

d_gene: TRBD1
v_gene: TRBV2
j_gene: TRBJ1-2
abundance: NA
CDR3nt: TGTGCCAGCAGAACAGGGGGCAGAGGCTACACCTTC
CDR3aa: CASRTGGRGYTF

d_gene: TRBD2
v_gene: TRBV6-2/TRBV6-3
j_gene: TRBJ2-1
abundance: NA
CDR3nt: TGTGCCAGCAGCCCTACTCTAGCGGGAGGTTCCTACAATGAGCAGTTCTTC
CDR3aa: CASSPTLAGGSYNEQFF

d_gene: NA
v_gene: TRBV19
j_gene: TRBJ1-3
abundance: few
CDR3nt: TGTGCCAGTAGGCCAGGGGAAGACTCTGGAAACACCATATATTTT
CDR3aa: CASRPGEDSGNTIYF

d_gene: NA
v_gene: TRBV5-1
j_gene: TRBJ2-3
abundance: NA
CDR3nt: TGCGCCAGTTCAAAATCCCCGGCAGATACGCAGTATTTT
CDR3aa: CASSKSPADTQYF

d_gene: TRBD1
v_gene: TRBV6-2/TRBV6-3
j_gene: TRBJ2-7
abundance: NA
CDR3nt: TGTGCCAGCAGCCAAGGACAGGGGTATCGGTACGAGCAGTACTTC
CDR3aa: CASSQGQGYRYEQYF